This T cell receptor beta chain was retrieved from a study of cytomegalovirus exposure and HLA in healthy donors. Points from the study as a whole: Most TCR beta V segments were productive about 87% or about 30% of the time in an earlier analysis. Donors were assumed by presence/absence analyses to have roughly uniform sequencing depth.

As for this clone: Its antigen is not known.

In the PCR, 60 Vbeta and 13 Jbeta primers were used. TCRdb's copy holds only in-frame clones and misses some; the assay was immunoSEQ multiplex PCR. The data show roughly 100,000 clones, approximately 71% seen once. Germline CDR1 reads SGHTA; CDR2 reads FQGNSA. V gave up 3 bases and J gave up 7 bases, with 15 bases separating them. The CDR3 runs 14 residues. The donors gave bone marrow, and they were healthy. This receptor was taken from a woman aged 18-30 years in good health and CMV-seropositive. The chain recombines TRBV7-2 with TRBJ1-1, with D tentatively TRBD1 (6 bases). Sequenced: PBMCs. In DNA, the CDR3 is TGTGCCAGCAGCTTCACAGGGAGTGGAGGTGAAGCTTTCTTT. Translation: CASSFTGSGGEAFF.